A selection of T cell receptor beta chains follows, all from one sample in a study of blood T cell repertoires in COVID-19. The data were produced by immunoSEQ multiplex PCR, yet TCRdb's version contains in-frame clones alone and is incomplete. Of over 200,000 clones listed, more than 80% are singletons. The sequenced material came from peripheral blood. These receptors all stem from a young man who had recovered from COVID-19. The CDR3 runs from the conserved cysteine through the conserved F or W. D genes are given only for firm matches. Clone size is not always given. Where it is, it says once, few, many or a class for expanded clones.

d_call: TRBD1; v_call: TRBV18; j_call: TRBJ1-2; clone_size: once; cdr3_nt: TGTGCCAGCTCCCCCGACAGGGCGTATGGCTACACCTTC; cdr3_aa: CASSPDRAYGYTF
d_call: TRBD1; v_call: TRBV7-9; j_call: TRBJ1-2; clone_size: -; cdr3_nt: TGTGCCAGCGGCGGACAGGGGATGGGGTACTATGGCTACACCTTC; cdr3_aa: CASGGQGMGYYGYTF
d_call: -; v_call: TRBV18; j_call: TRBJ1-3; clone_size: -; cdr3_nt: TGTGCCAGCTCACCCAGGACAGCCGACCTCTCTGGAAACACCATATATTTT; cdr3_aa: CASSPRTADLSGNTIYF
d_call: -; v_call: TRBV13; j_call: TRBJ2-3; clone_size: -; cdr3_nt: TGTGCCAGCAGCTTAAATCGGGGGGCCGGCACAGATACGCAGTATTTT; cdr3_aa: CASSLNRGAGTDTQYF
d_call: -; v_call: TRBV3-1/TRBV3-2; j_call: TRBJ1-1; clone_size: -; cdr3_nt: TGTGCCAGCTGCCTCGGAGGATACACTGAAGCTTTCTTT; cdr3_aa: CASCLGGYTEAFF
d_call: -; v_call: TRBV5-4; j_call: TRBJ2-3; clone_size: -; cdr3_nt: TGTGCCAGCAGCCGAGCTCCGAAGGATACGCAGTATTTT; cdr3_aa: CASSRAPKDTQYF
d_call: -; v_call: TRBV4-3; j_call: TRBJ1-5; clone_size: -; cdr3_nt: TGCGCCAGCAGCCAAGGAGGCGGCAGCAACAATCAGCCCCAGCATTTT; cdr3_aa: CASSQGGGSNNQPQHF
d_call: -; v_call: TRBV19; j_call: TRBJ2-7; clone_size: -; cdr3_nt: TGTGCCAGTAGTATATCGGGGAGCTCCTACGAGCAGTACTTC; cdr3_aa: CASSISGSSYEQYF
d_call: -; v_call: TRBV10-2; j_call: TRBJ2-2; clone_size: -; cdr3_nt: TGCGCCAGCAATAAGGGGGAAATGACCGGGGAGCTGTTTTTT; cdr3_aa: CASNKGEMTGELFF
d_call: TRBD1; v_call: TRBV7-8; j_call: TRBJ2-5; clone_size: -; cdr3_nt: TGTGCCAGCAGCTTAGACAGGGGGCCAGAGACCCAGTACTTC; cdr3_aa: CASSLDRGPETQYF
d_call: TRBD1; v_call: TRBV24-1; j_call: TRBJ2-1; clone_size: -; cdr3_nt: TGTGCCACCAGTGAGCAGGACAGGGGAGAGAATGAGCAGTTCTTC; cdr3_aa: CATSEQDRGENEQFF
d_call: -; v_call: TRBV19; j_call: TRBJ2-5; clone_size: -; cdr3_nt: TGTGCCAGTAGTATGTCGACCTCGGGTACGTCGGAGACCCAGTACTTC; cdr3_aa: CASSMSTSGTSETQYF
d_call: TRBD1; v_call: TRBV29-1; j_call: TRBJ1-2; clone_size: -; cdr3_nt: TGCAGCGTTGGGCGGCAGACAGGGGGCTACACCTTC; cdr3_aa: CSVGRQTGGYTF
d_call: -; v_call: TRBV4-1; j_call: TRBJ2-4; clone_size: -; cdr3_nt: TGCGCCAGCAGCCAAGGAAGGGGTAGGAGCGACAAAAACATTCAGTACTTC; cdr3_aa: CASSQGRGRSDKNIQYF
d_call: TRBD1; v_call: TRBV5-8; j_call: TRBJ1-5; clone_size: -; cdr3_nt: TGTGCCAGCAGAACTTTGGGACAGGGAGATCAGCCCCAGCATTTT; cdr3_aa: CASRTLGQGDQPQHF
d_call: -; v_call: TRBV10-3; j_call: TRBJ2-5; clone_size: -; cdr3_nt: TGTGCCATCAGTGGCACACAACAAACCCCCCTTAAAGAGACCCAGTACTTC; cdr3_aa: CAISGTQQTPLKETQYF
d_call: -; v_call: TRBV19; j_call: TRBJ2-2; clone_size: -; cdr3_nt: TGTGCCAGTAGTATACCATCCCCCTCGACACCTACCGGGGAGCTGTTTTTT; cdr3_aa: CASSIPSPSTPTGELFF
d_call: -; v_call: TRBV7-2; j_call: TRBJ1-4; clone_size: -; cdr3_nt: TGTGCCAGCAGCCGGGTCTGGGGTGCAGGGAGGACTGAAAAACTGTTTTTT; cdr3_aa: CASSRVWGAGRTEKLFF
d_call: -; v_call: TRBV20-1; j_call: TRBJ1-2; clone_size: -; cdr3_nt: TGCAGTGCTAGGAACACTGGCTACACCTTC; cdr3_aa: CSARNTGYTF
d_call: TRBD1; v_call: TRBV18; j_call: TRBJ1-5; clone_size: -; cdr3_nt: TGTGCCAGCTCACCCCGCCAGGGGGGCAGCAATCAGCCCCAGCATTTT; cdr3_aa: CASSPRQGGSNQPQHF
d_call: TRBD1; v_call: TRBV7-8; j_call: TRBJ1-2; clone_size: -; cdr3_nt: TGTGCCAGCAGCTCGAGTGGGTCAGGGGGCGCATATGGCTACACCTTC; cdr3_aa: CASSSSGSGGAYGYTF
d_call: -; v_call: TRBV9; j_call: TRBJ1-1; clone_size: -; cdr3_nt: TGTGCCAGCAGTACTCTAAGCCCGGGGGCTGAAGCTTTCTTT; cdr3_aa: CASSTLSPGAEAFF
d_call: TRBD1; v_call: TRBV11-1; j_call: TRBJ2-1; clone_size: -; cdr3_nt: TGTGCCAGCAGCTCGGACAGGGGCTCCTACAATGAGCAGTTCTTC; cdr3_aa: CASSSDRGSYNEQFF
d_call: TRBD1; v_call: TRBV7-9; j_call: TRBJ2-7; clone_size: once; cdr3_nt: TGTGCCAGCAGCTTAGCTGGACAGGGGGCGGATTACGAGCAGTACTTC; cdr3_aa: CASSLAGQGADYEQYF